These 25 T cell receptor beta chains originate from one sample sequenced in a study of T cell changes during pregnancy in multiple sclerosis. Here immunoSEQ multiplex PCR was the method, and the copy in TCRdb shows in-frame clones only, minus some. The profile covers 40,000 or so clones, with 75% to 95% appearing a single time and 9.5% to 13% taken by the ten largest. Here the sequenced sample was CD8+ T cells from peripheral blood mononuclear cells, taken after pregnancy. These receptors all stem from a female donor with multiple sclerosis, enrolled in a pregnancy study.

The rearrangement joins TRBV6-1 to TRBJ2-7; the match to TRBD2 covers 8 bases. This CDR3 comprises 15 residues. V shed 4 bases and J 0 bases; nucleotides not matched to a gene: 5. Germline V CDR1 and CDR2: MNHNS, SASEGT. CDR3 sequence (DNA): TGTGCCAGCAGTGGTAGCGGGGCTAGCTCCTACGAGCAGTACTTC. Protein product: CASSGSGASSYEQYF.

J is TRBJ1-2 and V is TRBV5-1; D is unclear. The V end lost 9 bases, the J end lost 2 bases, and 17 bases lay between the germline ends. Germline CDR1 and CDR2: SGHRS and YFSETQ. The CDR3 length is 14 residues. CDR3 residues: CATSREGRNYGYTF. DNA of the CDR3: TGCGCCACATCTCGGGAGGGAAGAAACTATGGCTACACCTTC.

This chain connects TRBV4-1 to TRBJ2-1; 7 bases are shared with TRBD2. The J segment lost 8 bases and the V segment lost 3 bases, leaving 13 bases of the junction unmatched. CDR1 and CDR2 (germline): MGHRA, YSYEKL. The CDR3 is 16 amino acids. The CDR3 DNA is TGCGCCAGCAGCCAGAGCCGGACTAGTAGGTTCGATGAGCAGTTCTTC. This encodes CASSQSRTSRFDEQFF.

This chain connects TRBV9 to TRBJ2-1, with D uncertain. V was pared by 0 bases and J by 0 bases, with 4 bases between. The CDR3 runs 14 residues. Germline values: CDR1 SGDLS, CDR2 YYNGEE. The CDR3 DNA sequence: TGTGCCAGCAGCGTAGAGAGCTCCTACAATGAGCAGTTCTTC. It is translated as CASSVESSYNEQFF.

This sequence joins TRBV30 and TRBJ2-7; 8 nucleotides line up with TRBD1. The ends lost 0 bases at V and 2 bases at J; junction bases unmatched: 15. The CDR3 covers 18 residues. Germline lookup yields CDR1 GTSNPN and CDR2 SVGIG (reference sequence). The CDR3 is CAWSVWGQVSVPPYEQYF. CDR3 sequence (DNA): TGTGCCTGGAGTGTATGGGGACAGGTTAGCGTTCCTCCCTACGAGCAGTACTTC.

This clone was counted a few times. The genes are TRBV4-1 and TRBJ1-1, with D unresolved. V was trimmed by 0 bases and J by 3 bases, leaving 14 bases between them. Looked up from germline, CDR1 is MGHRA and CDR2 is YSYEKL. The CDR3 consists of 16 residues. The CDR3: CASSQEVRWRHTEAFF. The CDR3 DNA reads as TGCGCCAGCAGCCAAGAGGTCAGATGGAGACACACTGAAGCTTTCTTT.

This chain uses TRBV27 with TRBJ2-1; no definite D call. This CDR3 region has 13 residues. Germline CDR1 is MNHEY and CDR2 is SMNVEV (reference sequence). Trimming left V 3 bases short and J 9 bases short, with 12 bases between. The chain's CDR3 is CASSLGPGGEQFF. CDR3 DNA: TGTGCCAGCAGTTTGGGTCCCGGCGGTGAGCAGTTCTTC.

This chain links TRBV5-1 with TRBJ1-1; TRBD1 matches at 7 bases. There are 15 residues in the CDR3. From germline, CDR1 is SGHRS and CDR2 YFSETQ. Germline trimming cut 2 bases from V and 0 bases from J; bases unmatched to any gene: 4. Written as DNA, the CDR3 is TGCGCCAGCAGCTTTTCGACAGGGCTGAACACTGAAGCTTTCTTT. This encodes CASSFSTGLNTEAFF. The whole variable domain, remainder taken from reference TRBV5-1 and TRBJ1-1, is KAGVTQTPRYLIKTRGQQVTLSCSPISGHRSVSWYQQTPGQGLQFLFEYFSETQRNKGNFPGRFSGRQFSNSRSEMNVSTLELGDSALYLCASSFSTGLNTEAFFGQGTRLTVV.

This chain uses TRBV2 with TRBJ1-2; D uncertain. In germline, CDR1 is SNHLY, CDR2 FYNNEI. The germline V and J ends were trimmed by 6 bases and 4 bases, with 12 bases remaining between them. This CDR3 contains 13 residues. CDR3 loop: CASRGTETYGYTF. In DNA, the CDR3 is TGTGCCAGCAGAGGAACAGAGACCTATGGCTACACCTTC.

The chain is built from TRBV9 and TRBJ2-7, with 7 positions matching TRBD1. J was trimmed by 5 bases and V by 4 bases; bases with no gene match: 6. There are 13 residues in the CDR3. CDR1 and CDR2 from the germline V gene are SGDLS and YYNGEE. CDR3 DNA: TGTGCCAGCAGCTCTAGACAGGGTAACGAGCAGTACTTC. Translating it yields CASSSRQGNEQYF.

In DNA, the CDR3 is TGTGCCAGCAGCTTAGGCCGATCAGGGAGGGGAGAGACCCAGTACTTC. This encodes CASSLGRSGRGETQYF. The chain couples TRBV13 to TRBJ2-5; 7 bases fit TRBD2. The CDR3 is 16 residues long. Germline CDR1 PRHDT, CDR2 FYEKMQ (reference sequence). V lost 0 bases to trimming and J lost 4 bases; unmatched junction nucleotides: 8.

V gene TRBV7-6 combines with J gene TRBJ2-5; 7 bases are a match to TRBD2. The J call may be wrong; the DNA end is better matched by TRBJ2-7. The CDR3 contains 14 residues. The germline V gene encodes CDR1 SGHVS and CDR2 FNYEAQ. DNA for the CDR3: TGTGCCAGCAGTGTCGGGGGGTTCACCTACGAGCAGTACTTC. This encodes CASSVGGFTYEQYF.

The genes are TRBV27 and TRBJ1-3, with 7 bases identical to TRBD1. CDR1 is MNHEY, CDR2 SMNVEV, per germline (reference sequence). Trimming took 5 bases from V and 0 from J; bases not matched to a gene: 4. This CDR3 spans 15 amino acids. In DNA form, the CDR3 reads TGTGCCAGCAGTCCACAGGGGAGCTCTGGAAACACCATATATTTT. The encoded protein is CASSPQGSSGNTIYF.

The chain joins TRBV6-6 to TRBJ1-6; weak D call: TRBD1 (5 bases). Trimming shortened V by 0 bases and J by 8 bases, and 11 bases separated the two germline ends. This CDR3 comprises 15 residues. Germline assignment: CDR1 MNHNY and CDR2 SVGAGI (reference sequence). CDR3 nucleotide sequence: TGTGCCAGCAGTTACTCGCGGGACGGCCATTCACCCCTCCACTTT. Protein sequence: CASSYSRDGHSPLHF.

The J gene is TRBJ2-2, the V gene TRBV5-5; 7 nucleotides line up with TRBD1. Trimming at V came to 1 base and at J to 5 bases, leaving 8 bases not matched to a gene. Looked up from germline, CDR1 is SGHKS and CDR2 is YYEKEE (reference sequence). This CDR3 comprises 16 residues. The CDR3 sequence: CASSLMKGGWTGELFF. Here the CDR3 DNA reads TGTGCCAGCAGCTTGATGAAAGGGGGCTGGACCGGGGAGCTGTTTTTT. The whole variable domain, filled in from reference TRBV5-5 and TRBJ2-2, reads DAGVTQSPTHLIKTRGQQVTLRCSPISGHKSVSWYQQVLGQGPQFIFQYYEKEERGRGNFPDRFSARQFPNYSSELNVNALLLGDSALYLCASSLMKGGWTGELFFGEGSRLTVL.

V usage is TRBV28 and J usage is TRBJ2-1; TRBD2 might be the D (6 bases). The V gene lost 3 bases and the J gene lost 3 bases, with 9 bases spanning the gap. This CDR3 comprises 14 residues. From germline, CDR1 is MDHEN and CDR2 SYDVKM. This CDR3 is CASSLSGYYNEQFF. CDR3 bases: TGTGCCAGCAGTTTGAGCGGGTACTACAATGAGCAGTTCTTC.

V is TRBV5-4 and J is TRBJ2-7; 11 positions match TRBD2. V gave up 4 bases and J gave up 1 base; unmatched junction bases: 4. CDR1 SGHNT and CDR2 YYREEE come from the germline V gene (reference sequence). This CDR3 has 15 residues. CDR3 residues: CASSLGLAGSYEQYF. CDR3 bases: TGTGCCAGCAGCCTAGGACTAGCGGGTTCCTACGAGCAGTACTTC.

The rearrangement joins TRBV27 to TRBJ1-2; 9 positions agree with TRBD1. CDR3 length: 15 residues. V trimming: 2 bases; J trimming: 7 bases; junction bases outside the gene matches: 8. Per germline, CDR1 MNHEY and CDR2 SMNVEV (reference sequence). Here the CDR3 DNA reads TGTGCCAGCAGTTTAAGTAACAGGGGGCTTACTGGCTACACCTTC. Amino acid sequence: CASSLSNRGLTGYTF.

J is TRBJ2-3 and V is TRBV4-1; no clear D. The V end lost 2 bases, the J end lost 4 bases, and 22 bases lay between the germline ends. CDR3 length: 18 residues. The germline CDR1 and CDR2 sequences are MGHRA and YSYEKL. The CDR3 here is CASSQYPPQHEAADTQYF. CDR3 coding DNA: TGCGCCAGCAGCCAATACCCCCCCCAGCACGAGGCGGCAGATACGCAGTATTTT.

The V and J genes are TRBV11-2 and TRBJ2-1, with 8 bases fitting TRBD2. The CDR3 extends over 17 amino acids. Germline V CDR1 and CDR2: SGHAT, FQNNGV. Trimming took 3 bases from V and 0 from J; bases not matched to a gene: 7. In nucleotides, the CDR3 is TGTGCCAGCAGCTTTACTAGCGGTACCAGCTCCTACAATGAGCAGTTCTTC. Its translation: CASSFTSGTSSYNEQFF.

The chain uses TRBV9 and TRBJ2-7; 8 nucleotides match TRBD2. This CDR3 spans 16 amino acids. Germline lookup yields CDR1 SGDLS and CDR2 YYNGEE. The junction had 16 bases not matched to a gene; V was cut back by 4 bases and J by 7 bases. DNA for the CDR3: TGTGCCAGCAGCCTTTCCTTAGCGGGGAAATCGGGAGAGCAGTACTTC. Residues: CASSLSLAGKSGEQYF.

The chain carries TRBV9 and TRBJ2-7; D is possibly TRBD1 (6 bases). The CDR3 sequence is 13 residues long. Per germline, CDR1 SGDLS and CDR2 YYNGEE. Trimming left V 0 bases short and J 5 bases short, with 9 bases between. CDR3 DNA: TGTGCCAGCAGCGTAGAGGGGGTCCACGAGCAGTACTTC. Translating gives CASSVEGVHEQYF. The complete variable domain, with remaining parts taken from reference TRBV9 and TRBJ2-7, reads DSGVTQTPKHLITATGQRVTLRCSPRSGDLSVYWYQQSLDQGLQFLIQYYNGEERAKGNILERFSAQQFPDLHSELNLSSLELGDSALYFCASSVEGVHEQYFGPGTRLTVT.

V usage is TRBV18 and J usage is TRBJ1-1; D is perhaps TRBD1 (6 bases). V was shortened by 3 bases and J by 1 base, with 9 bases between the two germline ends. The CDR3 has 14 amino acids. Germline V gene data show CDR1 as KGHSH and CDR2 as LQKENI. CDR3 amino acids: CASSPPDRNTEAFF. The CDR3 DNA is TGTGCCAGCTCACCCCCGGACAGGAACACTGAAGCTTTCTTT.

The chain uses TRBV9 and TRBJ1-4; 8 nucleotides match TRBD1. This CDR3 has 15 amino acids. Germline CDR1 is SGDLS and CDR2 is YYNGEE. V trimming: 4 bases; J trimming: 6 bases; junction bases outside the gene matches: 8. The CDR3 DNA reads TGTGCCAGCAGCTTCAGGGGGCGCGAAGATGAAAAACTGTTTTTT. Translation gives CASSFRGREDEKLFF.

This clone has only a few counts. The CDR3 region has the DNA TGTGCCACCAGCAGAGGAACTAGCCTTTCCTACGAGCAGTACTTC. Amino acids: CATSRGTSLSYEQYF. The V and J genes are TRBV15 and TRBJ2-7; possibly TRBD2 for D (6 bases). Germline CDR1 is LNHNV and CDR2 is YYDKDF (reference sequence). The CDR3 is made up of 15 amino acids. Trimming took 1 base from V and 1 from J, leaving 11 bases between them.